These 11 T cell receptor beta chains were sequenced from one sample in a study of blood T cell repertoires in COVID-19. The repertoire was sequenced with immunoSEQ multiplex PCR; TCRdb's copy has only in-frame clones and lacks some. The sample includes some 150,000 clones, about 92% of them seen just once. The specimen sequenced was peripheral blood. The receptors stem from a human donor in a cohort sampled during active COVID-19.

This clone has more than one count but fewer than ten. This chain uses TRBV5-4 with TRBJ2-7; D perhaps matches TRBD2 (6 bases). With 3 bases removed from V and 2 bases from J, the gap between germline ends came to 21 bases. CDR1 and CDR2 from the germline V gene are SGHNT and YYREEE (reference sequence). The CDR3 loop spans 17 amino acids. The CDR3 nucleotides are TGTGCCAGCAGCTCACCTCTAATCCAGGGAGGAACCTACGAGCAGTACTTC. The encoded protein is CASSSPLIQGGTYEQYF.

The CDR3 DNA is TGTGCCAGCAGCGTAGGGCTCACCCAAGAGACCCAGTACTTC. Amino acids: CASSVGLTQETQYF. The V gene is TRBV9, the J gene TRBJ2-5; D not resolved. The length of the CDR3 is 14 residues. The germline V gene has CDR1 SGDLS and CDR2 YYNGEE. V gave up 0 bases and J gave up 1 base, with 7 bases separating them.

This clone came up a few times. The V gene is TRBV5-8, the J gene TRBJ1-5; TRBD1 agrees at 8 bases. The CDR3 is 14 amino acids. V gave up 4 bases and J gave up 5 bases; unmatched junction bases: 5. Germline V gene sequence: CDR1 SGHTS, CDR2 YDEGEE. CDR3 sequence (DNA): TGTGCCAGCAGCCTCCCAGGGGGCCATCAGCCCCAGCATTTT. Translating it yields CASSLPGGHQPQHF.

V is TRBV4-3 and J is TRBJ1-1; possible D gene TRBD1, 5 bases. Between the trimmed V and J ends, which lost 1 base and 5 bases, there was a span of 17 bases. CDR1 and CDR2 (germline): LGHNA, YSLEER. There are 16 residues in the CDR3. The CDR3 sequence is CASSQGPQGGGTEAFF. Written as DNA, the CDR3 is TGCGCCAGCAGCCAAGGTCCGCAGGGAGGTGGGACTGAAGCTTTCTTT.

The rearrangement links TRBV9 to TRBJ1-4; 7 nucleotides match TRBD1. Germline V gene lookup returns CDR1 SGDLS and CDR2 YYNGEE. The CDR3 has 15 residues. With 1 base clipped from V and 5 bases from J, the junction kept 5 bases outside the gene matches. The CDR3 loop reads CASSVSGTANEKLFF. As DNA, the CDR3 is TGTGCCAGCAGCGTATCTGGGACAGCGAATGAAAAACTGTTTTTT.

CDR3 sequence (DNA): TGTGCCAGCAGTGCAGCCGGGACAGGGGACTACAATGAGCAGTTCTTC. Encoded protein: CASSAAGTGDYNEQFF. The V call is TRBV6-1, the J call TRBJ2-1; TRBD1 aligns across 10 bases. J was trimmed by 3 bases and V by 4 bases; bases with no gene match: 6. The CDR3 consists of 16 residues. Looked up from germline, CDR1 is MNHNS and CDR2 is SASEGT.

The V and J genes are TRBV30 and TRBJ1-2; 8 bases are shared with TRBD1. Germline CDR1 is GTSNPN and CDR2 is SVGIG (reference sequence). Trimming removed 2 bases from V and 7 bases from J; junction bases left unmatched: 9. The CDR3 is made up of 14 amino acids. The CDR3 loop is CAWSLSRTGSGYTF. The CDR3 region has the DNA TGTGCCTGGAGTCTCTCTAGGACAGGGAGTGGCTACACCTTC.

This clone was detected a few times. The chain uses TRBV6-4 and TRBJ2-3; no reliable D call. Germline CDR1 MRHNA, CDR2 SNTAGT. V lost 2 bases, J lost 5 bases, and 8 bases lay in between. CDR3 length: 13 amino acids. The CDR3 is CASSDGVRDTQYF. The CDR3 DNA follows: TGTGCCAGCAGTGACGGAGTTCGAGATACGCAGTATTTT.

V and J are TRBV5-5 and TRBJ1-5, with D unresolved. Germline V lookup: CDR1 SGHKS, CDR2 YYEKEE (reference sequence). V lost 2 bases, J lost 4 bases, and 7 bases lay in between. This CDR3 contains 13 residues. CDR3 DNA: TGTGCCAGCAGCTTCGCGGGGAATCAGCCCCAGCATTTT. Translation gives CASSFAGNQPQHF.

The CDR3 DNA is TGTGCCAGCAGCTCGGGACAGACCTCCCTCCACTTT. Translation gives CASSSGQTSLHF. The J gene is TRBJ1-6, the V gene TRBV7-2, with 7 bases that match TRBD1. The junction had 5 bases not matched to a gene; V was cut back by 4 bases and J by 14 bases. CDR1 is SGHTA and CDR2 is FQGNSA in the germline V gene. The CDR3 is 12 residues long.

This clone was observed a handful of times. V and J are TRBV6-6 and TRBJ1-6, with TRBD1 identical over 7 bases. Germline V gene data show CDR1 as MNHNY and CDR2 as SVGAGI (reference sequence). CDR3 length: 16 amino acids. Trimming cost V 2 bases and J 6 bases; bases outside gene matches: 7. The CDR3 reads CASSYGFGDSNSPLHF. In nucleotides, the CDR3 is TGTGCCAGCAGTTACGGATTTGGGGACAGTAATTCACCCCTCCACTTT.